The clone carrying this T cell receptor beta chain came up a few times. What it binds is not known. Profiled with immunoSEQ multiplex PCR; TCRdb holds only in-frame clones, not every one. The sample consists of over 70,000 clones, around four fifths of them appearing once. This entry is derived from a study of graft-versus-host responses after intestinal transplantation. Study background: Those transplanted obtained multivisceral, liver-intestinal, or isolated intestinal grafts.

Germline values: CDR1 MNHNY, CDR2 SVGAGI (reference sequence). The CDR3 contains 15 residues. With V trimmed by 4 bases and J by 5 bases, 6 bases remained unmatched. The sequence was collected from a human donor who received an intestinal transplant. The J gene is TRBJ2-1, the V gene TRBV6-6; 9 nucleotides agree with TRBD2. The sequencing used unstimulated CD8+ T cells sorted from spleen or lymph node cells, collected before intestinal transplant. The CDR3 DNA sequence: TGTGCCAGCAGTTCGCCTAGCGGGGTTAACAATGAGCAGTTCTTC. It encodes CASSSPSGVNNEQFF.